This T cell receptor beta chain derives from a study of blood T cell repertoires in COVID-19. V lost 4 bases, J lost 2 bases, and 15 bases lay in between. CDR1 and CDR2 from the germline V gene are LGHNA and YNFKEQ. The CDR3 spans 15 residues. Produced via immunoSEQ multiplex PCR; TCRdb's table is partial and in-frame only. The sample includes roughly 230,000 clones, about 90% of them seen just once. V gene TRBV4-2 combines with J gene TRBJ2-7; maybe TRBD1 (6 bases). This sequence was found in a woman aged 60-75 years with COVID-19, enrolled during active disease. Sequencing was done on a sample of peripheral blood. Here the CDR3 reads CASSPTRTATYEQYF. Here the CDR3 DNA reads TGTGCCAGCAGCCCGACCCGGACAGCGACCTACGAGCAGTACTTC.